This paragraph reports one TCR beta chain. Its antigen is unknown. The CDR3 extends over 15 amino acids. CDR1 and CDR2 from the germline V gene are MNHEY and SVGAGI. Losses at the gene ends were 4 bases for V and 8 bases for J; bases not matched to a gene: 4. PCR amplification relied on 60 Vbeta primers (plus 13 Jbeta primers). Here immunoSEQ multiplex PCR was the method, and the copy in TCRdb shows in-frame clones only, minus some. The sample carries about 59,000 clones, around 83% recorded once. The data were taken from a study of cytomegalovirus exposure and HLA in healthy donors. Study-wide results and limits: There were some V segments, including TRBV6-2 and TRBV6-3, excluded as indistinguishable. Most subjects' HLA-A and HLA-B alleles were reportedly predicted from TCR beta sequences. The study recorded 150 to 200 TCR beta chains that were cytomegalovirus-associated. Most TCR beta V segments were productive about 90% or about 30% of the time in an earlier analysis.

The V and J genes are TRBV6-5 and TRBJ2-2, with TRBD2 identical over 13 bases. The TCR was taken from a human donor in good health. Sequenced: PBMCs. CDR3 protein: CASSFGLAGAGELFF. In nucleotides, the CDR3 is TGTGCCAGCAGTTTCGGACTAGCGGGAGCAGGGGAGCTGTTTTTT.